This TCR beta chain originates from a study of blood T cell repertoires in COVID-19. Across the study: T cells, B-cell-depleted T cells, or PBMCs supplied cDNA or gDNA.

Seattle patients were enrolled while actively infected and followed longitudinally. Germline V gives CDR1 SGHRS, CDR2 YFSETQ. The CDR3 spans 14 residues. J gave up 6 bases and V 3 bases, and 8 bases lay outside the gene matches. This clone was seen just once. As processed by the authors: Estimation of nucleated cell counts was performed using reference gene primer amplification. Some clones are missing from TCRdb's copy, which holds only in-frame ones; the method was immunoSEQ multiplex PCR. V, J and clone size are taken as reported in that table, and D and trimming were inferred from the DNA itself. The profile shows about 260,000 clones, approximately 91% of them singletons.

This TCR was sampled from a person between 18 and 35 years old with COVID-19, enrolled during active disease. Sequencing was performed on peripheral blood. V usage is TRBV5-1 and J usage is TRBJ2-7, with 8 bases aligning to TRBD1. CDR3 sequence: CASSSQGGGSEQYF. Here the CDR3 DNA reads TGCGCCAGCAGCTCACAGGGGGGTGGGTCCGAGCAGTACTTC.